This TCR beta chain came from a study of blood T cell repertoires in COVID-19. Study context: Spain, Italy and the United States supplied samples that represented acute and convalescent COVID-19.

Profiled with immunoSEQ multiplex PCR; TCRdb holds only in-frame clones, not every one. This sample carries some 350,000 clones, 80% to 90% of them seen once, and the ten largest clones take 5%. The CDR3 runs 15 residues. Trimming removed 1 base at V and 1 base at J, with 9 bases between. Germline V lookup: CDR1 SGHAT, CDR2 FQNNGV. Participants came from roughly 24 US areas, aged about 18 to 89 years. Participants' reported clinical history set cohort assignment. Either two negative PCRs, clearance, or symptom resolution qualified Cohort 3 donors as recovered. Sequencing was done on a sample of PBMCs or T cells enriched from blood (not recorded which). The chain carries TRBV11-2 and TRBJ2-3; a possible D gene is TRBD2 (5 bases). The sequence was obtained from a man aged 25-45 years who had recovered from COVID-19. The CDR3 nucleotides are TGTGCCAGCAGCTTAGTGAGTAGCGGCACAGATACGCAGTATTTT. Amino acids: CASSLVSSGTDTQYF.